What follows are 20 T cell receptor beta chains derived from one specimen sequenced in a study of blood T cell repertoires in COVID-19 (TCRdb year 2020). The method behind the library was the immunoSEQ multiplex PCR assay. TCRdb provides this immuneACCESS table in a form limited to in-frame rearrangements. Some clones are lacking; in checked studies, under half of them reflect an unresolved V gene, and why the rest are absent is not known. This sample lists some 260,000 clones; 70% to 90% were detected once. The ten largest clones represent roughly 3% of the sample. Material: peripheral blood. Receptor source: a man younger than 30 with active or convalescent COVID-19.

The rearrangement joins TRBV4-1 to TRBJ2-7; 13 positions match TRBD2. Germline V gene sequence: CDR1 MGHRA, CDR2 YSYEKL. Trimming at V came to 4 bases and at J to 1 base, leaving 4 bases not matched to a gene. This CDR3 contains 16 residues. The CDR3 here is CASSPLAGGSSYEQYF. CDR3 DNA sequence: TGCGCCAGCAGCCCACTAGCGGGAGGGAGTTCCTACGAGCAGTACTTC.

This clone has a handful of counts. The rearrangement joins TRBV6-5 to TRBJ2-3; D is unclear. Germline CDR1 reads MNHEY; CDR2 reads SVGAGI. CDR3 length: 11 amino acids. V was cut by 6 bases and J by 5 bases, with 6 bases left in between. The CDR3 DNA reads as TGTGCCAGCAGATATATAGATACGCAGTATTTT. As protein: CASRYIDTQYF.

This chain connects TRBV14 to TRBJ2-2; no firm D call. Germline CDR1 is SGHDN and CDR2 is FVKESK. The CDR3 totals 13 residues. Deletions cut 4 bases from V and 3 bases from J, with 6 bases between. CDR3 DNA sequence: TGTGCCAGCAGCCTGCACTACACCGGGGAGCTGTTTTTT. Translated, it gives CASSLHYTGELFF.

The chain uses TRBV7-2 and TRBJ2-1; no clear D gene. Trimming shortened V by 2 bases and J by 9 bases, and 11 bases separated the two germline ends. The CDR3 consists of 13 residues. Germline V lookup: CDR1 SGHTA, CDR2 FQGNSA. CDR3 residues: CASSLSRIGEQFF. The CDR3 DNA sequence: TGTGCCAGCAGCTTAAGTCGCATCGGTGAGCAGTTCTTC. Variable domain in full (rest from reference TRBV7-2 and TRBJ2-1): GAGVSQSPSNKVTEKGKDVELRCDPISGHTALYWYRQSLGQGLEFLIYFQGNSAPDKSGLPSDRFSAERTGGSVSTLTIQRTQQEDSAVYLCASSLSRIGEQFFGPGTRLTVL.

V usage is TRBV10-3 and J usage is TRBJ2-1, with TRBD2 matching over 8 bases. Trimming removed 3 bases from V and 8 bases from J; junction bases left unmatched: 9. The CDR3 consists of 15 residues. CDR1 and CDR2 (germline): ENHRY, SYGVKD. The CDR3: CAISDLSGAFYEQFF. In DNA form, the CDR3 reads TGTGCCATCAGTGATCTTAGCGGGGCTTTCTATGAGCAGTTCTTC.

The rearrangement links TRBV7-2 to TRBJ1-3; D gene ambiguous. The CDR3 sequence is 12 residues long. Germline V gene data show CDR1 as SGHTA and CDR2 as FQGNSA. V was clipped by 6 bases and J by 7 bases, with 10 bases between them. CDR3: CASSNPANTIYF. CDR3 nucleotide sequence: TGTGCCAGCAGTAATCCAGCGAACACCATATATTTT.

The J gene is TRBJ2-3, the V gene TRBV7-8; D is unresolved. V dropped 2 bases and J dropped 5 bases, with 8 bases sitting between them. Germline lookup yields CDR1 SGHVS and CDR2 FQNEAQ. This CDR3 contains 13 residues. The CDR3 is CASSLTTVDTQYF. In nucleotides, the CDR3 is TGTGCCAGCAGCTTAACTACGGTAGATACGCAGTATTTT.

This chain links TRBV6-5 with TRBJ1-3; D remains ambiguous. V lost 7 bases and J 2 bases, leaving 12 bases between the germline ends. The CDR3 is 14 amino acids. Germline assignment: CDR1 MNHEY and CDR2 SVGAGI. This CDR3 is CASKESRTGNTIYF. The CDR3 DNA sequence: TGTGCCAGCAAAGAGTCGAGGACTGGAAACACCATATATTTT.

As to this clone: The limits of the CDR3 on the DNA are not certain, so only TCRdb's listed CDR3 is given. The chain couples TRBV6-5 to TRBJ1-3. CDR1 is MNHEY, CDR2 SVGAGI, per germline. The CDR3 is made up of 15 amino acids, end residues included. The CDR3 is CASSSSMSSGNTIYF.

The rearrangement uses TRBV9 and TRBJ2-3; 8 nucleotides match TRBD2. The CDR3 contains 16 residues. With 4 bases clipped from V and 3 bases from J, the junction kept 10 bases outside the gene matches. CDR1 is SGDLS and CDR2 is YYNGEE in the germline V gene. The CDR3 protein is CASSPQTSGYTDTQYF. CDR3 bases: TGTGCCAGCAGCCCCCAAACTAGCGGCTATACAGATACGCAGTATTTT. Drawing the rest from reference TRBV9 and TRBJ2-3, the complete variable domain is DSGVTQTPKHLITATGQRVTLRCSPRSGDLSVYWYQQSLDQGLQFLIQYYNGEERAKGNILERFSAQQFPDLHSELNLSSLELGDSALYFCASSPQTSGYTDTQYFGPGTRLTVL.

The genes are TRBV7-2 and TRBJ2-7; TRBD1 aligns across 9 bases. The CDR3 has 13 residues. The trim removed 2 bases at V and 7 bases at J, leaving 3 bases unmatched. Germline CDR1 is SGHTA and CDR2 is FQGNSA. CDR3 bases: TGTGCCAGCAGCTTAACAGGGGGCGTGGAGCAGTACTTC. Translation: CASSLTGGVEQYF.

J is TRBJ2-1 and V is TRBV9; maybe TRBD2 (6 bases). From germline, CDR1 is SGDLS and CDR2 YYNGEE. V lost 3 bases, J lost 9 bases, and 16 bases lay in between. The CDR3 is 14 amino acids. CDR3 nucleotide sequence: TGTGCCAGCAGCGCTTCGACTAGTTCCGGTGAGCAGTTCTTC. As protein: CASSASTSSGEQFF.

The chain's CDR3 is CASSYGQGGSGYTF. The CDR3 DNA sequence: TGCGCCAGCAGCTACGGACAGGGTGGGAGCGGCTACACCTTC. The rearrangement uses TRBV5-1 and TRBJ1-2; TRBD1 agrees at 8 bases. CDR1 SGHRS and CDR2 YFSETQ come from the germline V gene. The CDR3 spans 14 residues. V dropped 3 bases and J dropped 8; count of bases not matched to a gene: 9.

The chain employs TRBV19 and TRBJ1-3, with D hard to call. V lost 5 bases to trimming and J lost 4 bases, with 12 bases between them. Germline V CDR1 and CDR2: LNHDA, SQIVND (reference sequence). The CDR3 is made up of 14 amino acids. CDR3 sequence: CASSPPVGGNTIYF. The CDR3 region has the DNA TGTGCCAGTAGTCCGCCGGTGGGCGGAAACACCATATATTTT.

CDR3 loop: CASSQRDRDHYEQYF. CDR3 in DNA: TGTGCCAGCAGCCAAAGGGACAGGGACCACTACGAGCAGTACTTC. V is TRBV3-1 (or the pseudogene TRBV3-2) and J is TRBJ2-7; 9 positions match TRBD1. Germline V gene sequence: CDR1 LGHDT, CDR2 YNNKEL (reference sequence). J was trimmed by 3 bases and V by 2 bases; bases with no gene match: 5. The CDR3 has 15 residues.

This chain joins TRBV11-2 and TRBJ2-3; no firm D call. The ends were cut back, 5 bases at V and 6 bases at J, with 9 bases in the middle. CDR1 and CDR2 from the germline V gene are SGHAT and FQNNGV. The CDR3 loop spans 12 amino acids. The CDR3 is CASSNRLDTQYF. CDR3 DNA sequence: TGTGCCAGCAGCAACCGACTCGATACGCAGTATTTT. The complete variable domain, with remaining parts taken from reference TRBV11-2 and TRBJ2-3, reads EAGVAQSPRYKIIEKRQSVAFWCNPISGHATLYWYQQILGQGPKLLIQFQNNGVVDDSQLPKDRFSAERLKGVDSTLKIQPAKLEDSAVYLCASSNRLDTQYFGPGTRLTVL.

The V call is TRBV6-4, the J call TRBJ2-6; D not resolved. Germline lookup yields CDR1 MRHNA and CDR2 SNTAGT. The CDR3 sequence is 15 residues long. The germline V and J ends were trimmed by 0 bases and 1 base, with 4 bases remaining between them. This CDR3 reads CASSDSQSGANVLTF. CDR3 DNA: TGTGCCAGCAGTGACTCACAATCTGGGGCCAACGTCCTGACTTTC.

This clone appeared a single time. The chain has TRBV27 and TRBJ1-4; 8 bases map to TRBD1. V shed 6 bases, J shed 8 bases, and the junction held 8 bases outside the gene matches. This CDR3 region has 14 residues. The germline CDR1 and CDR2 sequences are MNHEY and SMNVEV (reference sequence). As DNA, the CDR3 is TGTGCCAGCAGCATCGGACAGGGTCAGGAAAAACTGTTTTTT. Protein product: CASSIGQGQEKLFF.

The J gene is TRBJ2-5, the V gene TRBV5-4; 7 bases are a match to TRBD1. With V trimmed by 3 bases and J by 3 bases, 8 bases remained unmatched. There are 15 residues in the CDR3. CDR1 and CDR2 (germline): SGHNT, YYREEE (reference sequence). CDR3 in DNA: TGTGCCAGCAGCTCTGCGACAGGGAGAGAAGAGACCCAGTACTTC. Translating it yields CASSSATGREETQYF.

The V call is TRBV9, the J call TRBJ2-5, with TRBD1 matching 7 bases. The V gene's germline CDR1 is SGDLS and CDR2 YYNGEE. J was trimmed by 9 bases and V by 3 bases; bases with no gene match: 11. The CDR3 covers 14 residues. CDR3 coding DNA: TGTGCCAGCAGCGCCTCGCGGACAGGTACATCCCAGTACTTC. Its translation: CASSASRTGTSQYF.